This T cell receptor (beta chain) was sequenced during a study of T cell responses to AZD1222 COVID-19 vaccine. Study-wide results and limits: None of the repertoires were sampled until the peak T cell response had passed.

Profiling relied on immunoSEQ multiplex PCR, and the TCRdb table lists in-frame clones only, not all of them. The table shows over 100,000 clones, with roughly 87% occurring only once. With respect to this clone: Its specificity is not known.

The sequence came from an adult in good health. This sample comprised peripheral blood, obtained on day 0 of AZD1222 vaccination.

CDR3 DNA: TGTGCCAGCATAAAGGGGGCTGCCCAGCCCCAGCATTTT. This sequence encodes CASIKGAAQPQHF. The chain links TRBV5-8 to TRBJ1-5, with 7 positions matching TRBD1. The CDR3 runs to 13 residues. With 6 bases clipped from V and 7 bases from J, the junction kept 7 bases outside the gene matches. The V gene's germline CDR1 is SGHTS and CDR2 YDEGEE.